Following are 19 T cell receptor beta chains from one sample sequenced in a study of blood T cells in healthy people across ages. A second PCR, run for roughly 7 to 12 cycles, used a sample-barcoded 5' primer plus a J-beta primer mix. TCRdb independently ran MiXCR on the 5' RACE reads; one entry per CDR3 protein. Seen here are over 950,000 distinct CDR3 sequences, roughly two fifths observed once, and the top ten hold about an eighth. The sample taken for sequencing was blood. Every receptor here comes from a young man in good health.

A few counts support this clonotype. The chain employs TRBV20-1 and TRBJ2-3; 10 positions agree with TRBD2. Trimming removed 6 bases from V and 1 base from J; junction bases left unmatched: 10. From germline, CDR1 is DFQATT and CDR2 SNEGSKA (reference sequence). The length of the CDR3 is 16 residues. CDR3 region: CSAVRPGTSGTDTQYF. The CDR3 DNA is TGCAGTGCCGTTAGGCCCGGGACTAGCGGCACAGATACGCAGTATTTT.

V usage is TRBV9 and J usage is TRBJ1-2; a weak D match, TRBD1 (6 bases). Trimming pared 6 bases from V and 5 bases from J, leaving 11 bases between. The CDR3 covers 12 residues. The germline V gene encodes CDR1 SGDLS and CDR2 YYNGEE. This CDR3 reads CASTDRWYGYTF. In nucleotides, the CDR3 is TGTGCCAGCACTGACAGGTGGTATGGCTACACCTTC.

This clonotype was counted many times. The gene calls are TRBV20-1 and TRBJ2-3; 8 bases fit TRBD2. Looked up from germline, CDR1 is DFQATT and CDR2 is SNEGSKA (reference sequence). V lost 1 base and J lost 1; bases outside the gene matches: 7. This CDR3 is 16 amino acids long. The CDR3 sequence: CSARGGTRPGTDTQYF. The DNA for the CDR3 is TGCAGTGCTAGAGGCGGGACTAGACCCGGCACAGATACGCAGTATTTT.

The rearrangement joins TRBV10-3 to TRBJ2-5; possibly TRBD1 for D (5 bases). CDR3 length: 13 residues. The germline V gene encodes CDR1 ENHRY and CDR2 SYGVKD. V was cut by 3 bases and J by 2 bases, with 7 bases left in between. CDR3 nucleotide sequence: TGTGCCATCAGTGATGACAGACAAGAGACCCAGTACTTC. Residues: CAISDDRQETQYF.

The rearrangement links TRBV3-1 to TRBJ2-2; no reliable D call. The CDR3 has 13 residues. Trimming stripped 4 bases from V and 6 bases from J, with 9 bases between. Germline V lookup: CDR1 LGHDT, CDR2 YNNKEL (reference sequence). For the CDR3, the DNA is TGTGCCAGCAGCCCATACAAGGCCGGGGAGCTGTTTTTT. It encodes CASSPYKAGELFF. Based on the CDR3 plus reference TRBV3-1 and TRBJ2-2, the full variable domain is DTAVSQTPKYLVTQMGNDKSIKCEQNLGHDTMYWYKQDSKKFLKIMFSYNNKELIINETVPNRFSPKSPDKAHLNLHINSLELGDSAVYFCASSPYKAGELFFGEGSRLTVL.

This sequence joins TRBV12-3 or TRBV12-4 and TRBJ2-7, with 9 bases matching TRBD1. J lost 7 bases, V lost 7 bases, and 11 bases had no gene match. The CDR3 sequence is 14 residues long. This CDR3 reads CASIPGQGIYEQYF. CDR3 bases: TGTGCCAGCATCCCGGGACAGGGTATCTATGAGCAGTACTTC.

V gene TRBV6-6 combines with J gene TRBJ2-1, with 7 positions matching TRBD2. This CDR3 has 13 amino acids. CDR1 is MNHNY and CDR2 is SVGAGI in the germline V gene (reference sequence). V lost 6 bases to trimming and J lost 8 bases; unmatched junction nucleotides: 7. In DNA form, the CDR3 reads TGTGCCAGCAGCCAACTAGCGATCGATGAGCAGTTCTTC. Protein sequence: CASSQLAIDEQFF.

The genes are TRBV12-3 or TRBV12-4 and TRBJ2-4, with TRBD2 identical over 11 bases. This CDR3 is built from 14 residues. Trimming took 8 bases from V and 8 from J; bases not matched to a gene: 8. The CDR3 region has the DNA TGTGCCAGCGGGTCTAGCGGGGGGAGGCACATTCAGTACTTC. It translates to CASGSSGGRHIQYF.

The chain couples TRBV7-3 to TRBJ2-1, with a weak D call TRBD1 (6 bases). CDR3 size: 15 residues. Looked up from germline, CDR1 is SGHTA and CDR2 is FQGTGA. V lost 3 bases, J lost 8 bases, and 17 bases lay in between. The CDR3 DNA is TGTGCCAGCAGCTTTAACAGGGTTCCCTGGGATGAGCAGTTCTTC. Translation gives CASSFNRVPWDEQFF.

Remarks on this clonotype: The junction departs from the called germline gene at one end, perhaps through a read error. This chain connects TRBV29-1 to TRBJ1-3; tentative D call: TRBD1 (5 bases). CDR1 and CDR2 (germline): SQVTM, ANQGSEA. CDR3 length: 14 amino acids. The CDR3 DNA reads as TGCAGCGTTGAGGTCTGGGGCTCTGGAACCACCATATATTTT. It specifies CSVEVWGSGTTIYF. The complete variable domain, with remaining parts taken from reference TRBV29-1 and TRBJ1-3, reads SAVISQKPSRDICQRGTSLTIQCQVDSQVTMMFWYRQQPGQSLTLIATANQGSEATYESGFVIDKFPISRPNLTFSTLTVSNMSPEDSSIYLCSVEVWGSGTTIYFGEGSWLTVV.

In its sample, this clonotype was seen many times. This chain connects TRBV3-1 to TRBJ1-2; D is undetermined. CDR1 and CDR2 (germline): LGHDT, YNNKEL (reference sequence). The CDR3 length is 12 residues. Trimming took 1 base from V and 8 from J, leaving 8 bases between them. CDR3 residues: CASSQGRGGYTF. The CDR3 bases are TGTGCCAGCAGCCAAGGCCGGGGAGGCTACACCTTC.

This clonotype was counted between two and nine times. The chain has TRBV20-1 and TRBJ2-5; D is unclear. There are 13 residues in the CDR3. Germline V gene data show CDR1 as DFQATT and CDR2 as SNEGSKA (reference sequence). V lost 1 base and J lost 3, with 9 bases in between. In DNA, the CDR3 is TGCAGTGCTAGAGGAACCAGTAAAGAGACCCAGTACTTC. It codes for CSARGTSKETQYF.

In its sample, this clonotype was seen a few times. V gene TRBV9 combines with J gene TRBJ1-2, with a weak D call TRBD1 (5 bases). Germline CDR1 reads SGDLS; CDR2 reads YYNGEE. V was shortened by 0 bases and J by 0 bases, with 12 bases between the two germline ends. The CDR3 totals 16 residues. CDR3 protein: CASSVDAGEANYGYTF. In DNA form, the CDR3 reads TGTGCCAGCAGCGTAGATGCGGGGGAGGCTAACTATGGCTACACCTTC. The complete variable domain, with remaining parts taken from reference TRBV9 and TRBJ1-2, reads DSGVTQTPKHLITATGQRVTLRCSPRSGDLSVYWYQQSLDQGLQFLIQYYNGEERAKGNILERFSAQQFPDLHSELNLSSLELGDSALYFCASSVDAGEANYGYTFGSGTRLTVV.

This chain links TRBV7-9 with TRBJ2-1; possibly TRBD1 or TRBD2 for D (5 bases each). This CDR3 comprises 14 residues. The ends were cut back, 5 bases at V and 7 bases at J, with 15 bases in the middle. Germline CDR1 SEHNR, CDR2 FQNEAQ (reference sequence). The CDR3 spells CASSDGTTGNEQFF. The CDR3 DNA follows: TGTGCCAGCAGCGATGGGACGACCGGGAATGAGCAGTTCTTC.

DNA of the CDR3: TGTGCCAGCAGCTTGGGGGGGGCAGGCTCCTACAATGAGCAGTTCTTC. The encoded protein is CASSLGGAGSYNEQFF. The chain employs TRBV5-6 and TRBJ2-1; TRBD1 or TRBD2 may be the D gene (6 bases each). CDR1 SGHDT and CDR2 YYEEEE come from the germline V gene. The CDR3 loop spans 16 amino acids. The ends were cut back, 0 bases at V and 0 bases at J, with 10 bases in the middle.

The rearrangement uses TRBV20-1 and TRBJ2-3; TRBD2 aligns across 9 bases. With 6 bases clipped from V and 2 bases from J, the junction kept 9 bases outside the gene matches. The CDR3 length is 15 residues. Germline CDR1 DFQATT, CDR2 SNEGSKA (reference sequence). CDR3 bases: TGCAGTGCCCCCTCCCTAGCGGGGACCACAGATACGCAGTATTTT. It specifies CSAPSLAGTTDTQYF.

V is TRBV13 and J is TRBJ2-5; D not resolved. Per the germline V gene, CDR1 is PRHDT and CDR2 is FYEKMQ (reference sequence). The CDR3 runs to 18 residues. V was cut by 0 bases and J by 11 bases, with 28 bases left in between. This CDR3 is CASSLGWANAVTYNEQYF. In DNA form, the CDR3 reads TGTGCCAGCAGCTTAGGTTGGGCGAATGCAGTTACCTACAATGAGCAGTACTTC.

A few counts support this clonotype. The CDR3 nucleotides are TGTGCCAGAACTATCGGGACAGGGGCTCTTGGCTACACCTTC. Its protein product is CARTIGTGALGYTF. The gene calls are TRBV2 and TRBJ1-2, with 10 bases matching TRBD1. The CDR3 has 14 residues. V lost 9 bases to trimming and J lost 7 bases; unmatched junction nucleotides: 11. The germline V gene has CDR1 SNHLY and CDR2 FYNNEI.

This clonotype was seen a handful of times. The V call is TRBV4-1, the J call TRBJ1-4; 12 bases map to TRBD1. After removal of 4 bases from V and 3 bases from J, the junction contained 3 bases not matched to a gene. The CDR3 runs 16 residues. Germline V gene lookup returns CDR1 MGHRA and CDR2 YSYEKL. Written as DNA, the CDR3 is TGCGCCAGCAGCCTGGGACAGGGGGCAGCTAATGAAAAACTGTTTTTT. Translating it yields CASSLGQGAANEKLFF.